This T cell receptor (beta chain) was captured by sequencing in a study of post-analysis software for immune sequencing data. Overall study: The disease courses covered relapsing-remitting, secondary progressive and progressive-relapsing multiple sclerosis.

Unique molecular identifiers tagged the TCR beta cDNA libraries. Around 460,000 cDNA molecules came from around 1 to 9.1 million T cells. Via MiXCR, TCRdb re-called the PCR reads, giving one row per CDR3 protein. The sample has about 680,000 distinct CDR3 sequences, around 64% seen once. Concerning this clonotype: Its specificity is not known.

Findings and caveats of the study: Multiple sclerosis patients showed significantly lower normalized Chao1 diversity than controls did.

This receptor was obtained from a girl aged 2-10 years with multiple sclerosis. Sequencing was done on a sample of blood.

In nucleotides, the CDR3 is TGTGCCAGCAGCTTAGATCTTACAGCTAACTACGAGCAGTACTTC. Protein: CASSLDLTANYEQYF. The V call is TRBV11-2, the J call TRBJ2-7; D remains unclear. CDR1 SGHAT and CDR2 FQNNGV come from the germline V gene. Trimming took off 0 bases at V and 3 bases at J, with 12 bases between the two ends. This CDR3 is 15 amino acids long.